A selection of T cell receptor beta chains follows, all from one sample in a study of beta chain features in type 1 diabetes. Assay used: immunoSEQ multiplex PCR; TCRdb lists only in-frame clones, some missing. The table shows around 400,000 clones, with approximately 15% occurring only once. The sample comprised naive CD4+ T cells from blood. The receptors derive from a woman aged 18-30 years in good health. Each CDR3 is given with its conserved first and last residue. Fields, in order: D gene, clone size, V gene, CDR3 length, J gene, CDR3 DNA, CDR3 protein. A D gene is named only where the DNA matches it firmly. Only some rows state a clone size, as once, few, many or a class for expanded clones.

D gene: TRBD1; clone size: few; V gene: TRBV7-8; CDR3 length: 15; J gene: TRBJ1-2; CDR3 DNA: TGTGCCAGCAGCTTACTAGGACAGGGGGAAGACGGCTACACCTTC; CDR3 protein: CASSLLGQGEDGYTF
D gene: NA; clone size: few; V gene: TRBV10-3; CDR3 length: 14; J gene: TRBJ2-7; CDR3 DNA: TGTGCCATCGCCGGGACTCGCAATGAGTACGAGCAGTACTTC; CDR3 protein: CAIAGTRNEYEQYF
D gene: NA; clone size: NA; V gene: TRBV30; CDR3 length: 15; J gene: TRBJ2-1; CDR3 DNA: TGTGCCTGGACCCCCGGGATCCGACGCAACAATGAGCAGTTCTTC; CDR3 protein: CAWTPGIRRNNEQFF
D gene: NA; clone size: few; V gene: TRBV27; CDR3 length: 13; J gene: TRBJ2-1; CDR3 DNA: TGTGCCAGCCAACCTAATGGTTACAATGAGCAGTTCTTC; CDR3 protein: CASQPNGYNEQFF
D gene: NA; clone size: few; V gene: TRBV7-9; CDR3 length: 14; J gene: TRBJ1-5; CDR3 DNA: TGTGCCAGCAGCTTAGAAGGGGGCAATCAGCCCCAGCATTTT; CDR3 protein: CASSLEGGNQPQHF
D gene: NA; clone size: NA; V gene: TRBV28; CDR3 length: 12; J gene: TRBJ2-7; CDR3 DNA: TGTGCCAGCAGTTTAAGATTCCAGGAGCAGTACTTC; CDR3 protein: CASSLRFQEQYF
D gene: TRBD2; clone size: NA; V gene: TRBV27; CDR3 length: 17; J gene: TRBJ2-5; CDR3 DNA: TGTGCCAGCAGTGCCGGACTAGCGGGAGGGCCGTGGGAGACCCAGTACTTC; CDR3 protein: CASSAGLAGGPWETQYF
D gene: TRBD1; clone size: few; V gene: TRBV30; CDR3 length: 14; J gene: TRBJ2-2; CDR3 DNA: TGTGCCTGGAGGAGACAGGGCGACACCGGGGAGCTGTTTTTT; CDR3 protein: CAWRRQGDTGELFF
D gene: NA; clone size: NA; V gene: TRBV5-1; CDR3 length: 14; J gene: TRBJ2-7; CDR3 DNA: TGCGCCAGCAGCTTCGACAGGAGCTCCTACGAGCAGTACTTC; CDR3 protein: CASSFDRSSYEQYF
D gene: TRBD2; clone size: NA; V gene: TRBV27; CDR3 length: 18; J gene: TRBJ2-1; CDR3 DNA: TGTGCCAGCAGTTCCCTAGCGGGGGGAACCCCCCCCTACAATGAGCAGTTCTTC; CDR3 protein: CASSSLAGGTPPYNEQFF
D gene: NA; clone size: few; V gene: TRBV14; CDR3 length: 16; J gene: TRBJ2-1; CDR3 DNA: TGTGCCAGCAGCCAAGATCTCGGTTCTATTCACAATGAGCAGTTCTTC; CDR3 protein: CASSQDLGSIHNEQFF
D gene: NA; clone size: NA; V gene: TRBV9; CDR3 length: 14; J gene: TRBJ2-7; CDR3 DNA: TGTGCCAGCAGCGTAGGGAGCGTAAATGCCGAGCAGTACTTC; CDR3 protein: CASSVGSVNAEQYF
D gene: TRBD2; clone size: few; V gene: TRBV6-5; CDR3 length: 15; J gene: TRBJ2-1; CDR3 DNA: TGTGCCAGCAGTTCTAGCGGCTTTGTATACAATGAGCAGTTCTTC; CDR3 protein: CASSSSGFVYNEQFF
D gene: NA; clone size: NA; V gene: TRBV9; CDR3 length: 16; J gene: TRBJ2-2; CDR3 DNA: TGTGCCAGCAGCGCCCTTATACAGGGTTGGACCGGGGAGCTGTTTTTT; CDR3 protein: CASSALIQGWTGELFF
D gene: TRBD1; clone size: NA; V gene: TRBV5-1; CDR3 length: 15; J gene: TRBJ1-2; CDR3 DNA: TGCGCCAGCAGCGTCCCCGGGACAGAAGGCTATGGCTACACCTTC; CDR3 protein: CASSVPGTEGYGYTF